One sample yielded the 27 T cell receptor beta chains listed below, sequenced in a study of blood T cell repertoires in COVID-19. Method: immunoSEQ multiplex PCR; TCRdb's copy keeps in-frame clones and lacks some. This sample carries 170,000 or so clones, roughly 83% of them seen once, and the ten largest clones take around 6.3%. Sequenced: peripheral blood. The source of these receptors is a woman aged 40 to 50 with COVID-19, enrolled during active disease.

The chain employs TRBV28 and TRBJ2-2; D is ambiguous. Germline-derived CDR1 and CDR2 are MDHEN and SYDVKM. V lost 7 bases and J lost 0, with 6 bases in between. The CDR3 extends over 13 amino acids. The CDR3 here is CASTQPNTGELFF. The CDR3 DNA reads as TGTGCCAGCACACAGCCGAACACCGGGGAGCTGTTTTTT.

This clone was found a few times. The chain has TRBV28 and TRBJ1-5, with D possibly being TRBD1 (5 bases). The V and J ends lost 3 bases and 3 bases respectively, with 9 bases between them. The CDR3 is 14 amino acids. The germline V gene has CDR1 MDHEN and CDR2 SYDVKM. The CDR3 sequence: CASSFRQNNQPQHF. Written as DNA, the CDR3 is TGTGCCAGCAGTTTTAGACAGAACAATCAGCCCCAGCATTTT.

Here the CDR3 reads CASSTTGATNEKLFF. The CDR3 bases are TGTGCCAGCAGTACAACAGGGGCAACTAATGAAAAACTGTTTTTT. The chain is built from TRBV6-5 and TRBJ1-4; 7 nucleotides match TRBD1. J gave up 0 bases and V 5 bases, and 3 bases lay outside the gene matches. Per the germline V gene, CDR1 is MNHEY and CDR2 is SVGAGI. The CDR3 has 15 residues.

The chain carries TRBV10-1 and TRBJ1-1, with TRBD1 matching 9 bases. The V gene's germline CDR1 is WNHNN and CDR2 SYGVQD (reference sequence). This CDR3 contains 16 residues. Trimming removed 6 bases from V and 4 bases from J; junction bases left unmatched: 12. In nucleotides, the CDR3 is TGCGCCAGCAGAGGGGACAGGGCGGGAGACGGCACTGAAGCTTTCTTT. Translation gives CASRGDRAGDGTEAFF.

The V and J genes are TRBV7-9 and TRBJ1-1; TRBD1 matches at 8 bases. Germline V lookup: CDR1 SEHNR, CDR2 FQNEAQ (reference sequence). The CDR3 loop spans 16 amino acids. J was trimmed by 1 base and V by 6 bases; bases with no gene match: 10. Here the CDR3 reads CASSFATGAQNTEAFF. As DNA, the CDR3 is TGTGCCAGCAGTTTCGCGACAGGGGCTCAGAACACTGAAGCTTTCTTT.

V and J are TRBV3-1 (or the pseudogene TRBV3-2) and TRBJ2-1, with 8 bases matching TRBD2. Trimming cost V 3 bases and J 7 bases; bases outside gene matches: 5. This CDR3 is built from 14 residues. CDR1 and CDR2 from the germline V gene are LGHDT and YNNKEL (reference sequence). The CDR3 loop is CASSQSSGRNEQFF. The DNA for the CDR3 is TGTGCCAGCAGCCAGTCTAGCGGGCGGAATGAGCAGTTCTTC.

The gene calls are TRBV24-1 and TRBJ1-2; possibly TRBD1 for D (6 bases). Between the trimmed V and J ends, which lost 4 bases and 1 base, there was a span of 12 bases. Germline-derived CDR1 and CDR2 are KGHDR and SFDVKD. The CDR3 length is 15 residues. CDR3 DNA sequence: TGTGCCACCAGTGAACGAGACAGGCGTAACTATGGCTACACCTTC. Encoded protein: CATSERDRRNYGYTF.

The CDR3: CASSQGLAGGPGTDTQYF. CDR3 nucleotide sequence: TGTGCCAGCAGCCAAGGGCTAGCGGGAGGGCCGGGCACAGATACGCAGTATTTT. This chain links TRBV4-2 with TRBJ2-3, with 12 nucleotides matching TRBD2. From germline, CDR1 is LGHNA and CDR2 YNFKEQ. The CDR3 runs 18 residues. Germline trimming cut 1 base from V and 1 base from J; bases unmatched to any gene: 6.

The chain couples TRBV2 to TRBJ2-3, with a weak D call TRBD1 (6 bases). Trimming left V 5 bases short and J 2 bases short, with 11 bases between. The CDR3 is 14 amino acids. CDR1 is SNHLY and CDR2 is FYNNEI in the germline V gene. CDR3 nucleotide sequence: TGTGCCAGCAGTAAGACAGGAGCCACAGATACGCAGTATTTT. The encoded protein is CASSKTGATDTQYF.

The chain carries TRBV19 and TRBJ1-5, with TRBD1 matching 8 bases. The V gene end was trimmed by 0 bases and the J gene end by 4 bases; junction bases not matched to a gene: 8. The CDR3 has 17 residues. Germline V gene sequence: CDR1 LNHDA, CDR2 SQIVND (reference sequence). CDR3 in amino acids: CASSIDKGTGKNQPQHF. The CDR3 coding sequence is TGTGCCAGTAGTATAGATAAAGGGACAGGAAAGAATCAGCCCCAGCATTTT.

The rearrangement joins TRBV5-5 to TRBJ1-2; TRBD1 might be the D (6 bases). V lost 0 bases, J lost 8 bases, and 11 bases lay in between. Germline V gene lookup returns CDR1 SGHKS and CDR2 YYEKEE (reference sequence). There are 13 residues in the CDR3. CDR3 protein: CASSLGGHPGYTF. The CDR3 DNA reads as TGTGCCAGCAGCTTGGGGGGACATCCGGGCTACACCTTC.

V and J are TRBV27 and TRBJ1-5; perhaps TRBD1 as D (5 bases). CDR3 length: 15 amino acids. V lost 2 bases and J lost 5, with 13 bases in between. Per the germline V gene, CDR1 is MNHEY and CDR2 is SMNVEV (reference sequence). The CDR3 is CASSLGAGAYQPQHF. The CDR3 bases are TGTGCCAGCAGTTTAGGGGCAGGTGCCTATCAGCCCCAGCATTTT.

The chain joins TRBV28 to TRBJ1-1; D call uncertain. The CDR3 totals 15 residues. Trimming left V 3 bases short and J 1 base short, with 12 bases between. In germline, CDR1 is MDHEN, CDR2 SYDVKM. CDR3 sequence: CASSLYPGANTEAFF. CDR3 DNA sequence: TGTGCCAGCAGTTTGTACCCGGGTGCGAACACTGAAGCTTTCTTT.

The gene calls are TRBV11-2 and TRBJ2-1, with 8 bases matching TRBD1. The CDR3 loop spans 16 amino acids. Germline V gives CDR1 SGHAT, CDR2 FQNNGV. J was trimmed by 10 bases and V by 4 bases; bases with no gene match: 15. The CDR3 DNA sequence: TGTGCCAGCAGCTCGGTCCCCAGGGGGCTCCTTCGGGAGCAGTTCTTC. Translating it yields CASSSVPRGLLREQFF.

CDR3: CASRENGQGIGYGYTF. As DNA, the CDR3 is TGTGCCAGCAGGGAAAACGGACAGGGTATCGGCTATGGCTACACCTTC. The chain has TRBV13 and TRBJ1-2; 8 nucleotides align to TRBD1. The CDR3 runs to 16 residues. From germline, CDR1 is PRHDT and CDR2 FYEKMQ (reference sequence). J was trimmed by 4 bases and V by 6 bases; bases with no gene match: 13.

This chain joins TRBV6-1 and TRBJ2-7, with D maybe TRBD1 (5 bases). CDR1 and CDR2 (germline): MNHNS, SASEGT. Trimming took 3 bases from V and 0 from J, leaving 12 bases between them. The CDR3 loop spans 15 amino acids. In DNA form, the CDR3 reads TGTGCCAGCAGTGAGAAGGGGTGGAGCTCCTACGAGCAGTACTTC. Translated, it gives CASSEKGWSSYEQYF.

This chain uses TRBV28 with TRBJ2-7; 7 bases align to TRBD1. The J segment lost 0 bases and the V segment lost 2 bases, leaving 4 bases of the junction unmatched. This CDR3 spans 15 amino acids. CDR1 is MDHEN and CDR2 is SYDVKM in the germline V gene. This chain's CDR3 is CASSLTGQYSYEQYF. The CDR3 DNA reads TGTGCCAGCAGTTTAACGGGACAGTACTCCTACGAGCAGTACTTC.

The chain joins TRBV7-3 to TRBJ1-5, with 8 bases fitting TRBD1. Germline-derived CDR1 and CDR2 are SGHTA and FQGTGA. The CDR3 is 18 residues long. Losses at the gene ends were 0 bases for V and 1 base for J; bases not matched to a gene: 8. This CDR3 is CASSLTGPGGRSNQPQHF. The CDR3 bases are TGTGCCAGCAGCTTAACTGGTCCAGGGGGCCGGAGCAATCAGCCCCAGCATTTT.

This chain links TRBV27 with TRBJ2-7, with D maybe TRBD2 (5 bases). The CDR3 sequence is 15 residues long. Per germline, CDR1 MNHEY and CDR2 SMNVEV (reference sequence). V lost 2 bases to trimming and J lost 3 bases, with 14 bases between them. The chain's CDR3 is CASSLAVSGSYEQYF. The CDR3 region has the DNA TGTGCCAGCAGTTTAGCGGTCAGTGGGAGCTACGAGCAGTACTTC.

The chain carries TRBV5-1 and TRBJ2-5; D not certain. V lost 0 bases and J lost 3, with 6 bases in between. The germline CDR1 and CDR2 sequences are SGHRS and YFSETQ. CDR3 size: 13 residues. CDR3 loop: CASSLVLKETQYF. CDR3 in DNA: TGCGCCAGCAGCTTGGTACTAAAAGAGACCCAGTACTTC.

The gene calls are TRBV18 and TRBJ2-1, with 11 nucleotides matching TRBD1. With V trimmed by 8 bases and J by 4 bases, 7 bases remained unmatched. The CDR3 runs to 15 residues. The germline V gene encodes CDR1 KGHSH and CDR2 LQKENI. The CDR3: CASTGQGVGYNEQFF. The CDR3 nucleotides read TGTGCCAGCACGGGACAGGGGGTCGGGTACAATGAGCAGTTCTTC. Combining the CDR3 with reference TRBV18 and TRBJ2-1 gives the whole variable domain NAGVMQNPRHLVRRRGQEARLRCSPMKGHSHVYWYRQLPEEGLKFMVYLQKENIIDESGMPKERFSAEFPKEGPSILRIQQVVRGDSAAYFCASTGQGVGYNEQFFGPGTRLTVL.

V and J are TRBV6-5 and TRBJ1-2, with D perhaps matching TRBD1 (5 bases). This CDR3 region has 15 residues. Trimming cost V 5 bases and J 4 bases, with 17 bases left between them. Germline assignment: CDR1 MNHEY and CDR2 SVGAGI. The CDR3 region has the DNA TGTGCCAGCAGTCACCCCCTGACAGCCTTCTATGGCTACACCTTC. Translated, it gives CASSHPLTAFYGYTF.

The chain has TRBV19 and TRBJ2-7, with TRBD1 matching over 8 bases. The CDR3 is made up of 15 amino acids. CDR1 and CDR2 (germline): LNHDA, SQIVND (reference sequence). Unmatched junction bases numbered 6, after V lost 2 bases and J lost 3 bases. In nucleotides, the CDR3 is TGTGCCAGTAGTATAACGATGGGGACAGGCTACGAGCAGTACTTC. As protein: CASSITMGTGYEQYF.

The chain employs TRBV6-1 and TRBJ2-7; TRBD1 matches at 9 bases. This CDR3 is 14 amino acids long. The germline V gene encodes CDR1 MNHNS and CDR2 SASEGT. The V gene end was trimmed by 3 bases and the J gene end by 5 bases; junction bases not matched to a gene: 5. CDR3 sequence reads: CASSEGQGSDEQYF. DNA of the CDR3: TGTGCCAGCAGTGAGGGACAGGGATCCGACGAGCAGTACTTC.

This clone was recorded once. J is TRBJ1-4 and V is TRBV24-1; the match to TRBD1 covers 7 bases. Germline V lookup: CDR1 KGHDR, CDR2 SFDVKD. V was clipped by 9 bases and J by 8 bases; unmatched bases: 11. The CDR3 runs to 14 residues. CDR3 region: CATFPVDRQEKLFF. The CDR3 DNA reads TGTGCCACCTTTCCCGTGGACAGGCAAGAAAAACTGTTTTTT.

CDR3 DNA: TGTGCCATCAGAATCGGGGACAGGGGCGCGAATAATTCACCCCTCCACTTT. It encodes CAIRIGDRGANNSPLHF. V gene TRBV10-3 combines with J gene TRBJ1-6; TRBD1 aligns across 10 bases. V gave up 6 bases and J gave up 5 bases; unmatched junction bases: 10. The CDR3 extends over 17 amino acids. The V gene's germline CDR1 is ENHRY and CDR2 SYGVKD.

The genes are TRBV2 and TRBJ1-4, with D possibly being TRBD1 (5 bases). V shed 7 bases and J shed 8 bases, with 20 bases lying between them. CDR3 length equals 15 residues. Germline V lookup: CDR1 SNHLY, CDR2 FYNNEI. CDR3 sequence reads: CASIRRGAQKEKLFF. CDR3 DNA: TGTGCCAGCATTCGGCGTGGGGCGCAGAAAGAAAAACTGTTTTTT.